This T cell receptor beta chain was captured by sequencing in a study of blood T cell repertoires in COVID-19. Study details: Two negative PCRs, clearance, or symptom resolution characterized the recovered Cohort 3 donors. Collection of acute and convalescent COVID-19 samples took place in the United States, Italy and Spain. Sources were T cells, B-cell-depleted T cells, or PBMCs; the material itself was cDNA or gDNA.

Measured with immunoSEQ multiplex PCR; TCRdb has only the in-frame clones, and not every one. The sample holds approximately 250,000 clones, roughly 91% seen once. This CDR3 is 13 amino acids long. Trimming shortened V by 0 bases and J by 8 bases, and 11 bases separated the two germline ends. CDR1 and CDR2 from the germline V gene are SGHRS and YFSETQ. The sample consisted of PBMCs or T cells enriched from blood (not recorded which). The genes are TRBV5-1 and TRBJ1-2; D might be TRBD1 (5 bases). The clonotype was recovered from a woman aged 55-70 years in a cohort exposed to, infected with or recovered from COVID-19 (not recorded which). CDR3 sequence reads: CASSLERGGGYTF. The CDR3 DNA reads as TGCGCCAGCAGCTTGGAGCGGGGGGGAGGCTACACCTTC.